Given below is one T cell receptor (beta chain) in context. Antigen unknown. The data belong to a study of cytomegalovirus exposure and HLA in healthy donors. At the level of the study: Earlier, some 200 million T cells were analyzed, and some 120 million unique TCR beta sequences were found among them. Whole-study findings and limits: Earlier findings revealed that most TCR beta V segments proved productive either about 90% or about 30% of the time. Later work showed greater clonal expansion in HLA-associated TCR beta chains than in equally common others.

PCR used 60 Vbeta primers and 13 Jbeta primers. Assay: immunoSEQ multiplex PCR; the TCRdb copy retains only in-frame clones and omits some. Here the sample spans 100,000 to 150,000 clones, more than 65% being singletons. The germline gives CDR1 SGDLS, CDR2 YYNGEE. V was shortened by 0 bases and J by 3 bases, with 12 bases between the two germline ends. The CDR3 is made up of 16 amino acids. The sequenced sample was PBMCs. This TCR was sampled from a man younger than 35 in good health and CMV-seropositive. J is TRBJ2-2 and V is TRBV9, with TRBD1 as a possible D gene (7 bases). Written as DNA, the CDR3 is TGTGCCAGCAGCGTAGAGGGCAGGGGGGACACCGGGGAGCTGTTTTTT. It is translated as CASSVEGRGDTGELFF.